These T cell receptor beta chains were read from a single sample in a study of cytomegalovirus exposure and HLA in healthy donors. Using immunoSEQ multiplex PCR, the repertoire was profiled, and TCRdb retains in-frame clones only, with some absent. The table shows around 160,000 clones, with roughly 88% occurring only once. Sequencing input: PBMCs. The receptor set was obtained from a man younger than 35 in good health and CMV-seropositive. CDR3s leave out the opening cysteine and the closing phenylalanine or tryptophan. Fields, in order: D gene, V gene, J gene, CDR3 protein. The D gene is left open where the match is weak.

NA	TRBV30	TRBJ2-1	AWTRGAHNEQF
NA	TRBV6-5	TRBJ2-7	ASSYSAGHLPHEQY
TRBD1	TRBV6-6	TRBJ2-7	ASSNGQGVYEQY
TRBD1	TRBV5-4	TRBJ1-1	ASRRDRPGGGTEAF
TRBD1	TRBV5-1	TRBJ1-2	ASSLAPGGGGYT
NA	TRBV5-4	TRBJ1-2	ASSAGGDYGYT
NA	TRBV4-1	TRBJ2-7	ASSQVAGQLSYEQY
TRBD1	TRBV9	TRBJ2-2	ASSGRTGTGELF
NA	TRBV29-1	TRBJ1-2	SVESSLAGYT
TRBD1	TRBV10-3	TRBJ1-2	AISDRDRANGYT
TRBD2	TRBV2	TRBJ2-3	ASRGVQRGVTDTQY
NA	TRBV29-1	TRBJ1-1	SVVRGTDTEAF
NA	TRBV5-1	TRBJ2-4	ASSSDSKNIQY
NA	TRBV19	TRBJ1-1	ASSIQGNTEAF
NA	TRBV5-1	TRBJ2-5	ASSGGAGLRQETQY
NA	TRBV27	TRBJ1-1	ASSAPGRGAEAF
TRBD1	TRBV5-4	TRBJ1-2	ASSFSGQGLRGYT